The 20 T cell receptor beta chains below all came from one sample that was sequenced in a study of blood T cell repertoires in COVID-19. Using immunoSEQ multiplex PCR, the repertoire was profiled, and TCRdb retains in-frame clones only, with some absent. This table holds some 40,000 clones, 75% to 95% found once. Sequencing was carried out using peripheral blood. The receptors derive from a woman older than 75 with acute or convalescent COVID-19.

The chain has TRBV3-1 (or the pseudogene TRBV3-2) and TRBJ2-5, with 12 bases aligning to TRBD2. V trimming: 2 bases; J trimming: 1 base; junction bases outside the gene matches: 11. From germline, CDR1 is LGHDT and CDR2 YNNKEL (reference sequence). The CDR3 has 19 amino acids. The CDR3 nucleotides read TGTGCCAGCAGCCAACTAGCGGGGGGGCGTGCGCACATCCAAGAGACCCAGTACTTC. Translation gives CASSQLAGGRAHIQETQYF.

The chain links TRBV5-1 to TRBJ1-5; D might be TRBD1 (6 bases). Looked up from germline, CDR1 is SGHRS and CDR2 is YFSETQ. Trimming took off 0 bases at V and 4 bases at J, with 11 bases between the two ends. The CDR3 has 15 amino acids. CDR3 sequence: CASSLVDSTNQPQHF. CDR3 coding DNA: TGCGCCAGCAGCTTGGTGGACAGCACTAATCAGCCCCAGCATTTT.

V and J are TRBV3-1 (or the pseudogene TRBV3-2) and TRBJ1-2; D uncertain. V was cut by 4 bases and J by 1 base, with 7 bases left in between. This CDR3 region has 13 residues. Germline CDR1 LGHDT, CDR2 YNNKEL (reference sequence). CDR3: CASSRLLNYGYTF. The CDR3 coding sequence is TGTGCCAGCAGCCGTTTACTTAACTATGGCTACACCTTC.

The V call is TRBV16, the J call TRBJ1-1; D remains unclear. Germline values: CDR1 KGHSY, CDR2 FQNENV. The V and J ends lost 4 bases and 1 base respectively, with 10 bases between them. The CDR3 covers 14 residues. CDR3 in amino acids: CASSLRGTNTEAFF. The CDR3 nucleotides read TGTGCCAGCAGCCTCCGGGGTACGAACACTGAAGCTTTCTTT.

The CDR3 nucleotides read TGTGCCAGCAGCATAGTCGACAGTCTCACTGAAGCTTTCTTT. As protein: CASSIVDSLTEAFF. The rearrangement links TRBV7-9 to TRBJ1-1, with D maybe TRBD1 (5 bases). Between the trimmed V and J ends, which lost 5 bases and 4 bases, there was a span of 14 bases. CDR3 length: 14 amino acids. Germline values: CDR1 SEHNR, CDR2 FQNEAQ (reference sequence).

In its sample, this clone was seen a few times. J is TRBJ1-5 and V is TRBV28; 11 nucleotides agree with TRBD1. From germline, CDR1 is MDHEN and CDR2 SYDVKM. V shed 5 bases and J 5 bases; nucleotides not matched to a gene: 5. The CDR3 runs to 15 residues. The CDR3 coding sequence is TGTGCCAGCAGTCCGACGGACAGGGGGCATCAGCCCCAGCATTTT. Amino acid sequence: CASSPTDRGHQPQHF.

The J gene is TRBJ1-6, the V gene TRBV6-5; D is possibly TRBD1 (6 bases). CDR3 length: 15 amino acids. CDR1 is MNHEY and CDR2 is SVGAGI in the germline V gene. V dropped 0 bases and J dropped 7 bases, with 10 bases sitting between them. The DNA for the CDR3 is TGTGCCAGCAGTTACTCCACAGGGAAGAATTCACCCCTCCACTTT. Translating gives CASSYSTGKNSPLHF.

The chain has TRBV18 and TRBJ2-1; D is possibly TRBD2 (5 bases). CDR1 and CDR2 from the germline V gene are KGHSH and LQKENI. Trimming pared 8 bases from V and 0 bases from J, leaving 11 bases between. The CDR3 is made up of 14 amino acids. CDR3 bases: TGTGCCAGCCGACCGGGGAACTCCTACAATGAGCAGTTCTTC. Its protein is CASRPGNSYNEQFF.

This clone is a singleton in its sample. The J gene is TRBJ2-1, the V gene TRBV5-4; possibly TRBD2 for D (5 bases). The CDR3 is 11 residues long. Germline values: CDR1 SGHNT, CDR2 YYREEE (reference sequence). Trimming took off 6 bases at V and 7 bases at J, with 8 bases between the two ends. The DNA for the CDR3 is TGTGCCAGCAACCGCGGGAATGAGCAGTTCTTC. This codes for CASNRGNEQFF.

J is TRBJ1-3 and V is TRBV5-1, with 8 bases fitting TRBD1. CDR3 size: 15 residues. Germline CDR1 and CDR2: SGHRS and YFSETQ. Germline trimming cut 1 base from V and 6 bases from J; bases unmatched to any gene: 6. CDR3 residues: CASSLQGAWENTIYF. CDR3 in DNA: TGCGCCAGCAGCTTGCAGGGGGCTTGGGAAAACACCATATATTTT.

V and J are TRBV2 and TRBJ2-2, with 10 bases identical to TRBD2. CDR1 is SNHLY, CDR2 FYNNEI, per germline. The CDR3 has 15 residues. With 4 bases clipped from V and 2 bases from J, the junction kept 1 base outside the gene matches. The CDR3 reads CASSGTSGNTGELFF. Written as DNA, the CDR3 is TGTGCCAGCAGTGGGACTAGCGGAAACACCGGGGAGCTGTTTTTT.

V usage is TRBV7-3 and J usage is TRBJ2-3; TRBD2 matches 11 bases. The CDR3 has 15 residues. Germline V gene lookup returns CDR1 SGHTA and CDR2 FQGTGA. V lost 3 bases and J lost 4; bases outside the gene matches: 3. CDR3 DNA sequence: TGTGCCAGCAGCTTTAGCGGGGGGGCCCCAGATACGCAGTATTTT. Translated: CASSFSGGAPDTQYF.

CDR3 residues: CATSRGENTEAFF. CDR3 nucleotides: TGTGCCACCAGCAGAGGAGAGAACACTGAAGCTTTCTTT. The V gene is TRBV15, the J gene TRBJ1-1; no definite D call. This CDR3 has 13 amino acids. The germline V gene encodes CDR1 LNHNV and CDR2 YYDKDF (reference sequence). Trimming took 1 base from V and 1 from J, leaving 4 bases between them.

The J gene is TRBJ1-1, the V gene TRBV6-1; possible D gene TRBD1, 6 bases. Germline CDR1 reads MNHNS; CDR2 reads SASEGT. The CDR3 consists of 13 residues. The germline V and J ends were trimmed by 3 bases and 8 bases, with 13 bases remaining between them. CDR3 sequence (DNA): TGTGCCAGCAGTGAGGTTTGGGGGCAGGAAGCTTTCTTT. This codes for CASSEVWGQEAFF.

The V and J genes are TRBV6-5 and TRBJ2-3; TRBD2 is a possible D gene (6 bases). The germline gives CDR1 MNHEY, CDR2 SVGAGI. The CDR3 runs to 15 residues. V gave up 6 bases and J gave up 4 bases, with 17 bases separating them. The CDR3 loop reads CASSRREVQADTQYF. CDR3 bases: TGTGCCAGCAGCCGTAGGGAGGTTCAAGCAGATACGCAGTATTTT.

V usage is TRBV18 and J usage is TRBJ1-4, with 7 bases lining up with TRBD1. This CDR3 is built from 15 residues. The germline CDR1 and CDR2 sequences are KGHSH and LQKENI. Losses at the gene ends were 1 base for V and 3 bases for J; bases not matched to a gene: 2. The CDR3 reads CASSPLQGSNEKLFF. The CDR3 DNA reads TGTGCCAGCTCACCACTACAGGGGTCTAATGAAAAACTGTTTTTT.

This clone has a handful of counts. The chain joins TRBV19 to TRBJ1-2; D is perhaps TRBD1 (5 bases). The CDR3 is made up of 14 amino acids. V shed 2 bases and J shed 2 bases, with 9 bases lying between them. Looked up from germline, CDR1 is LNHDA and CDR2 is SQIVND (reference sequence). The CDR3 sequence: CASSISAGNYGYTF. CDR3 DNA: TGTGCCAGTAGTATATCGGCAGGGAACTATGGCTACACCTTC.

In DNA form, the CDR3 reads TGTGCCAGCAGCCACGCCGGGACAGGGAATCGCTACACCTTC. It encodes CASSHAGTGNRYTF. This sequence joins TRBV3-1 (or the pseudogene TRBV3-2) and TRBJ1-2; 9 positions agree with TRBD1. The V gene's germline CDR1 is LGHDT and CDR2 YNNKEL (reference sequence). The ends lost 3 bases at V and 9 bases at J; junction bases unmatched: 8. The CDR3 length is 14 residues.

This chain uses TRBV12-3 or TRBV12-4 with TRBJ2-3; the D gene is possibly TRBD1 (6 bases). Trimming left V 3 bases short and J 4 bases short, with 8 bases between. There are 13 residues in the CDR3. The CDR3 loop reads CASSLPGADTQYF. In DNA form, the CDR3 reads TGTGCCAGCAGTTTGCCAGGGGCAGATACGCAGTATTTT.

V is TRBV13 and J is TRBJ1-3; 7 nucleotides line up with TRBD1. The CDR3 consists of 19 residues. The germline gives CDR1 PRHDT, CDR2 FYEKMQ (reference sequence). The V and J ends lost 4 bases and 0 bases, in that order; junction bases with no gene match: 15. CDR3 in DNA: TGTGCCAGCAGCTCTCGACGTTCCCTGCGGGACAGCTCTGGAAACACCATATATTTT. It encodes CASSSRRSLRDSSGNTIYF.